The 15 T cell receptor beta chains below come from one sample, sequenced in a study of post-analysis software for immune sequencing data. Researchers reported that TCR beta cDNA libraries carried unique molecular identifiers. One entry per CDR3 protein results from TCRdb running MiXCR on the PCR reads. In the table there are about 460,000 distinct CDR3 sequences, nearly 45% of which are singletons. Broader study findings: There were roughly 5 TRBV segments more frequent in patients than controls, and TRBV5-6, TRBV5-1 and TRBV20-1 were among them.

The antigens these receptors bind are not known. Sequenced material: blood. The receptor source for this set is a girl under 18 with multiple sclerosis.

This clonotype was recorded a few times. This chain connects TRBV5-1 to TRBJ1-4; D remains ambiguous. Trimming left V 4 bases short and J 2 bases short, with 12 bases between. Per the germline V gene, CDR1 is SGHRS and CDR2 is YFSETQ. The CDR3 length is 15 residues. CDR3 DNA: TGCGCCAGCAGCCTATTCAGGAGCACTAATGAAAAACTGTTTTTT. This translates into CASSLFRSTNEKLFF. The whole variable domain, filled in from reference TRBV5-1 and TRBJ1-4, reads KAGVTQTPRYLIKTRGQQVTLSCSPISGHRSVSWYQQTPGQGLQFLFEYFSETQRNKGNFPGRFSGRQFSNSRSEMNVSTLELGDSALYLCASSLFRSTNEKLFFGSGTQLSVL.

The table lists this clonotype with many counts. The CDR3, as DNA: TGCAGTGCTAGAGATCTAGCCAAAAACATTCAGTACTTC. It translates to CSARDLAKNIQYF. This chain uses TRBV20-1 with TRBJ2-4; D call uncertain. The CDR3 is 13 residues long. With 0 bases removed from V and 0 bases from J, the gap between germline ends came to 3 bases. CDR1 is DFQATT and CDR2 is SNEGSKA in the germline V gene (reference sequence).

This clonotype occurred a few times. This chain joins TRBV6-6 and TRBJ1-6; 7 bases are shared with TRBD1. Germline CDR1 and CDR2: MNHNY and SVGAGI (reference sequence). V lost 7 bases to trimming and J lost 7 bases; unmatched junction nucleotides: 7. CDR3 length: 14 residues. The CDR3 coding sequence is TGTGCCAGCAACGAGGGGGCCCGGAATTCACCCCTCCACTTT. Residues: CASNEGARNSPLHF.

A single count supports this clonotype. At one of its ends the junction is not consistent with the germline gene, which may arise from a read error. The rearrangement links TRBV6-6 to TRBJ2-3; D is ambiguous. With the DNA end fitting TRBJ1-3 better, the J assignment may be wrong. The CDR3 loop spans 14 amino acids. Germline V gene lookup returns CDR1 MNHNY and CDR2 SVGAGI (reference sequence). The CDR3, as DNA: TGTGCCAGCAGTTACTCGAAGGGTGGAGACACCATATATTTT. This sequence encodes CASSYSKGGDTIYF.

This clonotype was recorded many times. CDR3 in amino acids: CASSSGTSGSTDTQYF. The CDR3 region has the DNA TGCGCCAGCAGCTCCGGGACTAGCGGGAGCACAGATACGCAGTATTTT. The chain has TRBV5-1 and TRBJ2-3, with 12 bases matching TRBD2. V lost 3 bases and J lost 0; bases outside the gene matches: 2. CDR3 length: 16 amino acids. From germline, CDR1 is SGHRS and CDR2 YFSETQ.

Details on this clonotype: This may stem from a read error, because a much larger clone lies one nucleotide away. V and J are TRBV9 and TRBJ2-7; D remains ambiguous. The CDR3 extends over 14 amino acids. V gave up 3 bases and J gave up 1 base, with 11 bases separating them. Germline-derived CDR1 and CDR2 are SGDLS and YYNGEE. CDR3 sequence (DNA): TGTGCCAGCAGCGGAGGTTGGCAGTCCTACGAGCAGTACTTC. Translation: CASSGGWQSYEQYF.

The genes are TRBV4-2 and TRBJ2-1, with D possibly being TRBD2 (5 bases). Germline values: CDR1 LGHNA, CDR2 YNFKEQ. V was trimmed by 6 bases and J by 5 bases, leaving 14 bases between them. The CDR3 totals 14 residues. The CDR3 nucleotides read TGTGCCAGCAGGGCTAGCTCAGATCACAATGAGCAGTTCTTC. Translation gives CASRASSDHNEQFF.

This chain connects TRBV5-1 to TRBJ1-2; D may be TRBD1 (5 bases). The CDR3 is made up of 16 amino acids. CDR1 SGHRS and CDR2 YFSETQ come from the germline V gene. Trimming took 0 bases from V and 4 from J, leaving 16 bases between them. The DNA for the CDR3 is TGCGCCAGCAGCTTGGATCCCTCCCGGACATCCTATGGCTACACCTTC. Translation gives CASSLDPSRTSYGYTF.

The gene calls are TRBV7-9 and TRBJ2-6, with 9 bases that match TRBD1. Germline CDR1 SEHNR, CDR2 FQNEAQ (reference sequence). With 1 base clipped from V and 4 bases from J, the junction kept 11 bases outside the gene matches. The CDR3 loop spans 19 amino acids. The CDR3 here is CASSLGLGGQGSGANVLTF. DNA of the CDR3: TGTGCCAGCAGCTTAGGATTGGGGGGACAGGGATCCGGGGCCAACGTCCTGACTTTC.

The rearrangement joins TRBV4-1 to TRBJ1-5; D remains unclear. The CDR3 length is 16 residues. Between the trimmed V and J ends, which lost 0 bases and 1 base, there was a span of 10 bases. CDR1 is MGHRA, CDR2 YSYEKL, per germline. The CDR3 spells CASSQEPHPSNQPQHF. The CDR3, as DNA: TGCGCCAGCAGCCAAGAGCCCCACCCGAGCAATCAGCCCCAGCATTTT.

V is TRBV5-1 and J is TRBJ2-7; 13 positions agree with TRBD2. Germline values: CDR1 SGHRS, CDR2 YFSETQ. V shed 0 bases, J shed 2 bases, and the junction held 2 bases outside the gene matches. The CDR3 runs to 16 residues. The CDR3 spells CASSLAGTSGAYEQYF. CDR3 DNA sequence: TGCGCCAGCAGCTTGGCCGGGACTAGCGGGGCCTACGAGCAGTACTTC.

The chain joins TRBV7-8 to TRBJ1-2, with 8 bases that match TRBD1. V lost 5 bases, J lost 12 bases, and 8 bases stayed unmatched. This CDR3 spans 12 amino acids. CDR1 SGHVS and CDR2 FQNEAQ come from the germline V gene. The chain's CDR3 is CASSIDRGGHTF. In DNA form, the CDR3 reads TGTGCCAGCAGCATCGACAGGGGAGGCCACACCTTC. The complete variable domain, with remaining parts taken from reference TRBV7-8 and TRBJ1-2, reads GAGVSQSPRYKVAKRGQDVALRCDPISGHVSLFWYQQALGQGPEFLTYFQNEAQLDKSGLPSDRFFAERPEGSVSTLKIQRTQQEDSAVYLCASSIDRGGHTFGSGTRLTVV.

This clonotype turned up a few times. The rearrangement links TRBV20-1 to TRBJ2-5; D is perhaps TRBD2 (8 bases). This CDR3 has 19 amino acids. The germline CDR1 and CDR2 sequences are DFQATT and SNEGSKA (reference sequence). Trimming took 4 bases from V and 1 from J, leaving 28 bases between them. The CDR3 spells CSAKIMGPAGEGAQETQYF. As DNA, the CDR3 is TGCAGTGCTAAAATTATGGGTCCAGCGGGAGAGGGGGCCCAAGAGACCCAGTACTTC.

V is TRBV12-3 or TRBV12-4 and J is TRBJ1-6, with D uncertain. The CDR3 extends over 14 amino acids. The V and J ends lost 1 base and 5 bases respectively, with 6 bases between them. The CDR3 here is CASSLGADNSPLHF. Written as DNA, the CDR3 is TGTGCCAGCAGTTTAGGCGCGGATAATTCACCCCTCCACTTT.

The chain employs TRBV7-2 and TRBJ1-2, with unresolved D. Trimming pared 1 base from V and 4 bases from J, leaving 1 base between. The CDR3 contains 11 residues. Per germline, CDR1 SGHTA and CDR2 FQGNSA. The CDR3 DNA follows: TGTGCCAGCAGCTTAGTCTATGGCTACACCTTC. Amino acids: CASSLVYGYTF.